The 31 T cell receptor beta chains presented below share a single source sample, sequenced in a study of CD8 T cells in Susac syndrome. cDNA came from roughly 0.47 to 1 ug RNA primed by random hexamers. TCRdb passed the immunoSEQ multiplex PCR reads through MiXCR, listing each CDR3 protein once. The repertoire has more than 70,000 distinct CDR3 sequences, over 85% of them found once; the top ten carry 0.25% to 0.4%. Sequencing was done on a sample of CD8+ T cells from PBMCs. Receptor source: a human donor in good health.

The rearrangement uses TRBV9 and TRBJ1-1; unclear D gene. The CDR3 covers 17 residues. Germline V gives CDR1 SGDLS, CDR2 YYNGEE. V lost 0 bases and J lost 4, with 19 bases in between. The CDR3: CASSVAPSRTVGTEAFF. As DNA, the CDR3 is TGTGCCAGCAGCGTAGCCCCTTCCCGAACAGTGGGCACTGAAGCTTTCTTT.

This rearrangement joins TRBV2 to TRBJ2-5; either TRBD1 or TRBD2 may fit D (5 bases each). The CDR3 runs to 13 residues. Germline CDR1 reads SNHLY; CDR2 reads FYNNEI. Deletions cut 6 bases from V and 5 bases from J, with 13 bases between. CDR3 region: CASRRGLVETQYF. The CDR3 nucleotides read TGTGCCAGCAGGAGGGGTCTCGTCGAGACCCAGTACTTC.

The chain is built from TRBV5-1 and TRBJ2-1; no clear D. This CDR3 comprises 11 residues. Per germline, CDR1 SGHRS and CDR2 YFSETQ. The germline V and J ends were trimmed by 1 base and 10 bases, with 6 bases remaining between them. For the CDR3, the DNA is TGCGCCAGCAGCTTGAGTAGGGAGCAGTTCTTC. Its protein product is CASSLSREQFF. Supplemented by reference TRBV5-1 and TRBJ2-1, the full variable domain reads KAGVTQTPRYLIKTRGQQVTLSCSPISGHRSVSWYQQTPGQGLQFLFEYFSETQRNKGNFPGRFSGRQFSNSRSEMNVSTLELGDSALYLCASSLSREQFFGPGTRLTVL.

The chain uses TRBV9 and TRBJ1-1; perhaps TRBD1 as D (6 bases). Germline V gene lookup returns CDR1 SGDLS and CDR2 YYNGEE. The CDR3 runs to 15 residues. Trimming pared 3 bases from V and 5 bases from J, leaving 17 bases between. The CDR3 loop reads CASSGTGTRKTEAFF. DNA for the CDR3: TGTGCCAGCAGCGGGACCGGGACACGGAAAACTGAAGCTTTCTTT.

J is TRBJ2-5 and V is TRBV13; D remains unclear. Germline-derived CDR1 and CDR2 are PRHDT and FYEKMQ (reference sequence). V lost 3 bases and J 0 bases, leaving 2 bases between the germline ends. This CDR3 has 12 residues. The chain's CDR3 is CASSLYQETQYF. CDR3 in DNA: TGTGCCAGCAGCTTGTACCAAGAGACCCAGTACTTC.

This chain connects TRBV6-1 to TRBJ2-7; 12 bases fit TRBD1. After removal of 6 bases from V and 6 bases from J, the junction contained 9 bases not matched to a gene. The CDR3 is 15 residues long. Germline CDR1 MNHNS, CDR2 SASEGT. CDR3 nucleotide sequence: TGTGCCAGCAGGCGGTTGGGACAGGGGGCGGGCGAGCAGTACTTC. Translating it yields CASRRLGQGAGEQYF.

This chain connects TRBV2 to TRBJ1-2; D perhaps matches TRBD1 (5 bases). Germline assignment: CDR1 SNHLY and CDR2 FYNNEI. The CDR3 runs 11 residues. Trimming cost V 8 bases and J 5 bases, with 9 bases left between them. CDR3 bases: TGTGCCAGCTGGGGGGATTATGGCTACACCTTC. It translates to CASWGDYGYTF.

This chain uses TRBV15 with TRBJ2-6, with 8 nucleotides matching TRBD1. The CDR3 is 17 residues long. V dropped 5 bases and J dropped 3; count of bases not matched to a gene: 9. The V gene's germline CDR1 is LNHNV and CDR2 YYDKDF (reference sequence). CDR3 coding DNA: TGTGCCACCAGCCGACGGACAGGGAGCTTTGGGGCCAACGTCCTGACTTTC. It yields the protein CATSRRTGSFGANVLTF.

The chain carries TRBV13 and TRBJ2-2, with 11 bases lining up with TRBD1. The CDR3 length is 17 residues. V lost 4 bases and J lost 1; bases outside the gene matches: 5. Germline-derived CDR1 and CDR2 are PRHDT and FYEKMQ (reference sequence). For the CDR3, the DNA is TGTGCCAGCAGCTCCAGGGGACAGGGGGGGAACACCGGGGAGCTGTTTTTT. Protein product: CASSSRGQGGNTGELFF.

This chain links TRBV3-1 with TRBJ2-2; no clear D gene. In germline, CDR1 is LGHDT, CDR2 YNNKEL (reference sequence). Trimming shortened V by 0 bases and J by 7 bases, and 21 bases separated the two germline ends. The CDR3 spans 18 residues. CDR3 DNA sequence: TGTGCCAGCAGCCAAGATGAGTTGGCGGCCCTCCCCCTCGGGGAGCTGTTTTTT. Its protein is CASSQDELAALPLGELFF.

V gene TRBV27 combines with J gene TRBJ2-2; D tentatively reads TRBD1 or TRBD2 (6 bases each). The CDR3 totals 17 residues. Germline lookup yields CDR1 MNHEY and CDR2 SMNVEV (reference sequence). Trimming took off 1 base at V and 2 bases at J, with 14 bases between the two ends. CDR3 DNA sequence: TGTGCCAGCAGTTTATACTGGGGGGCCTATAACACCGGGGAGCTGTTTTTT. Amino acid sequence: CASSLYWGAYNTGELFF.

This clonotype appeared once. V is TRBV6-2 or TRBV6-3 and J is TRBJ2-7; 8 bases align to TRBD2. The V gene's germline CDR1 is MNHEY and CDR2 SVGEGT. This CDR3 has 13 residues. J was trimmed by 3 bases and V by 6 bases; bases with no gene match: 4. In DNA form, the CDR3 reads TGTGCCAGCAGGGTAGCGGGGAACTACGAGCAGTACTTC. This sequence encodes CASRVAGNYEQYF.

DNA of the CDR3: TGTGCCAGCAGGGGAAACACAGATACGCAGTATTTT. Protein: CASRGNTDTQYF. The genes are TRBV7-9 and TRBJ2-3; D not resolved. V was cut by 6 bases and J by 2 bases, with 6 bases left in between. The germline V gene encodes CDR1 SEHNR and CDR2 FQNEAQ (reference sequence). The CDR3 covers 12 residues. The whole variable domain, filled in from reference TRBV7-9 and TRBJ2-3, reads DTGVSQNPRHKITKRGQNVTFRCDPISEHNRLYWYRQTLGQGPEFLTYFQNEAQLEKSRLLSDRFSAERPKGSFSTLEIQRTEQGDSAMYLCASRGNTDTQYFGPGTRLTVL.

V gene TRBV27 combines with J gene TRBJ2-2; D is undetermined. Trimming removed 9 bases from V and 7 bases from J, with 3 bases in between. The CDR3 totals 9 residues. CDR1 and CDR2 from the germline V gene are MNHEY and SMNVEV (reference sequence). The CDR3 DNA is TGTGCCAGGCACGGGGAGCTGTTTTTT. It encodes CARHGELFF.

V and J are TRBV30 and TRBJ2-7; D uncertain. Per germline, CDR1 GTSNPN and CDR2 SVGIG (reference sequence). With 6 bases removed from V and 3 bases from J, the gap between germline ends came to 6 bases. The CDR3 length is 10 residues. The CDR3 spells CACGSYEQYF. In nucleotides, the CDR3 is TGTGCCTGCGGCAGCTACGAGCAGTACTTC.

The chain employs TRBV30 and TRBJ2-1; 7 bases align to TRBD2. With 4 bases clipped from V and 7 bases from J, the junction kept 13 bases outside the gene matches. The CDR3 has 15 residues. Germline V gene sequence: CDR1 GTSNPN, CDR2 SVGIG (reference sequence). CDR3 loop: CAWNTGTIPSNEQFF. Here the CDR3 DNA reads TGTGCCTGGAATACCGGGACTATTCCATCAAATGAGCAGTTCTTC.

V is TRBV5-1 and J is TRBJ2-5; 8 nucleotides line up with TRBD1. This CDR3 is 16 amino acids long. Germline lookup yields CDR1 SGHRS and CDR2 YFSETQ. The trim removed 0 bases at V and 4 bases at J, leaving 8 bases unmatched. As DNA, the CDR3 is TGCGCCAGCAGCTTGGGCTGGACAGGGAGTGGAGAGACCCAGTACTTC. Its protein is CASSLGWTGSGETQYF. Full variable domain (missing parts from reference TRBV5-1 and TRBJ2-5): KAGVTQTPRYLIKTRGQQVTLSCSPISGHRSVSWYQQTPGQGLQFLFEYFSETQRNKGNFPGRFSGRQFSNSRSEMNVSTLELGDSALYLCASSLGWTGSGETQYFGPGTRLLVL.

V and J are TRBV7-8 and TRBJ1-6; D possibly corresponds to TRBD1 (6 bases). With 5 bases removed from V and 2 bases from J, the gap between germline ends came to 13 bases. This CDR3 has 16 amino acids. Germline V gene sequence: CDR1 SGHVS, CDR2 FQNEAQ. The CDR3 protein is CASSPLRGTYNSPLHF. Here the CDR3 DNA reads TGTGCCAGCAGCCCCTTGAGGGGGACCTATAATTCACCCCTCCACTTT.

The chain has TRBV13 and TRBJ2-5, with D unclear. The V gene lost 3 bases and the J gene lost 5 bases, with 19 bases spanning the gap. Germline-derived CDR1 and CDR2 are PRHDT and FYEKMQ (reference sequence). This CDR3 region has 16 residues. CDR3 sequence: CASSLSQSLQGETQYF. Here the CDR3 DNA reads TGTGCCAGCAGCTTGAGCCAGTCCTTACAAGGGGAGACCCAGTACTTC.

The rearrangement uses TRBV9 and TRBJ2-2, with 7 bases fitting TRBD1. The CDR3 loop spans 16 amino acids. CDR1 is SGDLS, CDR2 YYNGEE, per germline. V lost 4 bases to trimming and J lost 2 bases; unmatched junction nucleotides: 8. CDR3 sequence: CASSSQGTDNTGELFF. In nucleotides, the CDR3 is TGTGCCAGCAGCTCACAGGGGACAGATAACACCGGGGAGCTGTTTTTT. Complete variable domain (other parts from reference TRBV9 and TRBJ2-2): DSGVTQTPKHLITATGQRVTLRCSPRSGDLSVYWYQQSLDQGLQFLIQYYNGEERAKGNILERFSAQQFPDLHSELNLSSLELGDSALYFCASSSQGTDNTGELFFGEGSRLTVL.

The chain uses TRBV7-9 and TRBJ2-1, with 8 positions matching TRBD2. The CDR3 has 14 amino acids. V lost 5 bases, J lost 7 bases, and 7 bases stayed unmatched. Germline V gives CDR1 SEHNR, CDR2 FQNEAQ (reference sequence). The CDR3 spells CASSVSGVSNEQFF. The DNA of the CDR3 is TGTGCCAGCAGCGTTAGCGGGGTATCGAATGAGCAGTTCTTC.

This chain connects TRBV29-1 to TRBJ1-1; weak D call: TRBD1 (6 bases). Trimming removed 3 bases at V and 5 bases at J, with 13 bases between. Per the germline V gene, CDR1 is SQVTM and CDR2 is ANQGSEA. This CDR3 is built from 13 residues. This chain's CDR3 is CSVEKAGETEAFF. The DNA for the CDR3 is TGCAGCGTTGAGAAGGCAGGGGAAACTGAAGCTTTCTTT. The variable domain in full, completed from reference TRBV29-1 and TRBJ1-1, reads SAVISQKPSRDICQRGTSLTIQCQVDSQVTMMFWYRQQPGQSLTLIATANQGSEATYESGFVIDKFPISRPNLTFSTLTVSNMSPEDSSIYLCSVEKAGETEAFFGQGTRLTVV.

This sequence joins TRBV12-3 or TRBV12-4 and TRBJ1-4, with D unclear. Trimming cost V 7 bases and J 0 bases, with 12 bases left between them. CDR3 length equals 15 residues. CDR3 sequence (DNA): TGTGCCAGCACCCGTACGGGTGCAACTAATGAAAAACTGTTTTTT. The encoded protein is CASTRTGATNEKLFF.

This clonotype was counted once. V and J are TRBV29-1 and TRBJ2-7, with a possible D match to TRBD2 (5 bases). Trimming removed 4 bases at V and 4 bases at J, with 8 bases between. The V gene's germline CDR1 is SQVTM and CDR2 ANQGSEA. The CDR3 is made up of 11 amino acids. CDR3 sequence reads: CSVGRDYEQYF. The DNA for the CDR3 is TGCAGCGTTGGACGGGATTACGAGCAGTACTTC.

V is TRBV20-1 and J is TRBJ1-2; D remains unclear. V shed 1 base and J shed 6 bases, with 15 bases lying between them. CDR1 DFQATT and CDR2 SNEGSKA come from the germline V gene (reference sequence). The CDR3 consists of 14 residues. CDR3 in DNA: TGCAGTGCTAGAGTGTCACGGACTGAGGATGGCTACACCTTC. Its translation is CSARVSRTEDGYTF.

This rearrangement joins TRBV3-1 to TRBJ2-7; 7 bases map to TRBD1. The CDR3 loop spans 16 amino acids. Germline trimming cut 1 base from V and 2 bases from J; bases unmatched to any gene: 8. The germline V gene encodes CDR1 LGHDT and CDR2 YNNKEL (reference sequence). CDR3 DNA: TGTGCCAGCAGCCAAGTGTCACAGGGGCATCCCTACGAGCAGTACTTC. Translated, it gives CASSQVSQGHPYEQYF.

The J gene is TRBJ2-3, the V gene TRBV11-2, with 10 bases fitting TRBD2. With V trimmed by 0 bases and J by 2 bases, 2 bases remained unmatched. CDR3 length: 16 amino acids. Germline CDR1 and CDR2: SGHAT and FQNNGV. The CDR3 DNA reads as TGTGCCAGCAGCTTAGAAGCGGGGGGGCCCACAGATACGCAGTATTTT. Translating it yields CASSLEAGGPTDTQYF.

In nucleotides, the CDR3 is TGTGCCAGCAGTTACGAGTCGGGACGGATCTACGAGCAGTACTTC. The encoded protein is CASSYESGRIYEQYF. This chain joins TRBV6-2 or TRBV6-3 and TRBJ2-7; possibly TRBD1 or TRBD2 for D (5 bases each). The V gene's germline CDR1 is MNHEY and CDR2 SVGEGT. Deletions cut 2 bases from V and 3 bases from J, with 14 bases between. The CDR3 length is 15 residues.

The count of this clonotype is one. The CDR3 loop reads CSAIRLAGGSQETQYF. The CDR3 nucleotides read TGCAGTGCCATCAGACTAGCGGGGGGTTCCCAAGAGACCCAGTACTTC. J is TRBJ2-5 and V is TRBV20-1, with 13 bases fitting TRBD2. CDR1 is DFQATT and CDR2 is SNEGSKA in the germline V gene (reference sequence). The trim removed 6 bases at V and 1 base at J, leaving 8 bases unmatched. The CDR3 extends over 16 amino acids.

The V call is TRBV27, the J call TRBJ2-7; the match to TRBD2 covers 8 bases. CDR1 and CDR2 from the germline V gene are MNHEY and SMNVEV (reference sequence). Trimming took 2 bases from V and 4 from J; bases not matched to a gene: 7. The length of the CDR3 is 15 residues. CDR3 bases: TGTGCCAGCAGTTTAATTGGTAGCGGGGAGTACGAGCAGTACTTC. Residues: CASSLIGSGEYEQYF.

The chain has TRBV12-3 or TRBV12-4 and TRBJ1-5, with D unclear. The V gene lost 4 bases and the J gene lost 9 bases, with 19 bases spanning the gap. The CDR3 spans 15 residues. CDR3: CASSSSRDVDGPQHF. DNA for the CDR3: TGTGCCAGCAGTTCCTCCCGGGATGTTGACGGGCCCCAGCATTTT.